This TCR beta chain was captured by sequencing in a study of blood T cell repertoires in COVID-19. On the study more broadly: Sources were T cells, B-cell-depleted T cells, or PBMCs; the material itself was cDNA or gDNA.

The authors' processing: Reference gene primer amplification yielded estimated nucleated cell counts. Sequenced by immunoSEQ multiplex PCR; TCRdb stores in-frame clones only, minus some. V and J calls and clone size are copied from that table; D and trimming were computed from the DNA. The sample includes under 350,000 clones, approximately 83% of them seen just once. This clone was recorded once. With 0 bases removed from V and 7 bases from J, the gap between germline ends came to 10 bases. The CDR3 covers 14 residues. Germline V gives CDR1 MGHRA, CDR2 YSYEKL. Those who participated ranged in age from roughly 18 to 89 years and resided in 20 to 30 US areas.

The V and J genes are TRBV4-1 and TRBJ1-5; the D is unclear. What was sequenced was PBMCs or T cells enriched from blood (not recorded which). The receptor was isolated from a woman between 40 and 50 years old with acute COVID-19. The CDR3, as DNA: TGCGCCAGCAGCCAAGACGCCAGTCCCCAGCCCCAGCATTTT. As protein: CASSQDASPQPQHF.